This T cell receptor beta chain was identified in a study of cytomegalovirus exposure and HLA in healthy donors. V was pared by 6 bases and J by 3 bases, with 9 bases of the junction left unmatched. Germline V gives CDR1 SGHTA, CDR2 FQGTGA. CDR3 length equals 15 residues. As concerns this clone: Its antigen remains unidentified.

Whole-study results and caveats: According to an earlier analysis, most TCR beta V segments yielded productive rearrangements about 87% or about 30% of the time.

The PCR had 60 Vbeta and 13 Jbeta primers. Data came from immunoSEQ multiplex PCR; TCRdb stores just in-frame clones and leaves some out. The sample lists about 190,000 clones, approximately 80% occurring once. This chain uses TRBV7-3 with TRBJ2-7; 9 positions match TRBD2. The receptor comes from a male donor in good health and CMV-seronegative. Material: PBMCs. The CDR3: CASREPGTSIYEQYF. For the CDR3, the DNA is TGTGCCAGCAGGGAACCGGGGACTAGCATCTACGAGCAGTACTTC. Drawing the rest from reference TRBV7-3 and TRBJ2-7, the complete variable domain is GAGVSQTPSNKVTEKGKYVELRCDPISGHTALYWYRQSLGQGPEFLIYFQGTGAADDSGLPNDRFFAVRPEGSVSTLKIQRTERGDSAVYLCASREPGTSIYEQYFGPGTRLTVT.